This paragraph covers one T cell receptor (beta chain) sequence. Its antigen remains unknown. Naive CD8 cells, CD45RO-negative and positively selected for CCR7, excluded terminally differentiated effector memory CD45RA+ cells. Recent acute infections and vaccinations were absent in the healthy HIV-negative adult donors. V gave up 4 bases and J gave up 7 bases, with 11 bases separating them. CDR3 size: 13 residues. Germline CDR1 reads SGHAT; CDR2 reads FQNNGV. This sample is part of a study of shared clonotypes between healthy human individuals. Study-level results: Sorted-subset sequencing, rarefaction showed, was incomplete despite large depth. Shared clonotypes: 4.5% to 5% naive CD4, about 4% naive CD8, about 2.5% memory CD4, more than 0.3% memory CD8.

In the original processing: Junction-only sequences produced by ImmunoSEQ had no quality scores, so filtering differed. The protocol was immunoSEQ multiplex PCR, while the TCRdb copy is restricted to in-frame clones and leaves out a portion. V, J and clone size were drawn from that table, and D and trimming were deduced from the DNA. The sample contains hundreds of thousands of clones, approximately 95% of which appear only once. This receptor was obtained from a woman between 25 and 40 years old in good health. The sample taken for sequencing was naive CD8+ T cells sorted from blood. V is TRBV11-2 and J is TRBJ1-5, with D perhaps TRBD1 (5 bases). CDR3 sequence (DNA): TGTGCCAGCAGCTCGGGACTTGGACAGCCCCAGCATTTT. Its translation: CASSSGLGQPQHF.